These 23 T cell receptor beta chains came from one sample sequenced in a study of radiation and T cells in renal cell carcinoma. Treatment specified: treatment-naive control, cytoreductive nephrectomy. Using immunoSEQ multiplex PCR, the repertoire was profiled, and TCRdb retains in-frame clones only, with some absent. This sample has about 12,000 clones, with less than 75% found just once. The input for sequencing was tumor tissue, taken from a patient whose treatment was nephrectomy without radiotherapy. Receptor source: a woman older than 75 with renal cell carcinoma.

The gene calls are TRBV7-9 and TRBJ2-7; 8 bases line up with TRBD2. Germline lookup yields CDR1 SEHNR and CDR2 FQNEAQ (reference sequence). V gave up 5 bases and J gave up 5 bases; unmatched junction bases: 14. The CDR3 totals 16 residues. The CDR3 region is CASSRLTGTSFDEQYF. In DNA, the CDR3 is TGTGCCAGCAGCCGATTAACCGGGACTAGTTTCGACGAGCAGTACTTC.

The V gene is TRBV4-2, the J gene TRBJ2-1; D is unresolved. V shed 1 base and J shed 7 bases, with 11 bases lying between them. Germline values: CDR1 LGHNA, CDR2 YNFKEQ. The CDR3 consists of 14 residues. Written as DNA, the CDR3 is TGTGCCAGCAGCCAAGCGGACGGCCCGAATGAGCAGTTCTTC. Its protein product is CASSQADGPNEQFF.

This chain links TRBV19 with TRBJ2-2, with a tentative D call TRBD1 (5 bases). Germline assignment: CDR1 LNHDA and CDR2 SQIVND (reference sequence). V was pared by 6 bases and J by 1 base, with 15 bases between. CDR3 size: 16 residues. The CDR3 sequence: CASSPMSRGNTGELFF. The CDR3 nucleotides are TGTGCCAGTAGCCCAATGAGTAGGGGGAACACCGGGGAGCTGTTTTTT.

The J gene is TRBJ1-4, the V gene TRBV5-1, with 7 positions matching TRBD1. Germline CDR1 and CDR2: SGHRS and YFSETQ. The CDR3 runs to 19 residues. V gave up 4 bases and J gave up 0 bases; unmatched junction bases: 15. The CDR3, as DNA: TGCGCCAGCAGCCCCTCGCTTGACAGGGCAGCCGCAACTAATGAAAAACTGTTTTTT. Protein product: CASSPSLDRAAATNEKLFF.

V is TRBV5-4 and J is TRBJ2-1; TRBD2 aligns across 9 bases. Germline CDR1 is SGHNT and CDR2 is YYREEE (reference sequence). Unmatched junction bases numbered 11, after V lost 3 bases and J lost 10 bases. This CDR3 comprises 15 residues. Written as DNA, the CDR3 is TGTGCCAGCAGCTCACCGGGACTAGCCTTACAGGAGCAGTTCTTC. This sequence encodes CASSSPGLALQEQFF.

V is TRBV11-2 and J is TRBJ1-1; tentatively, D is TRBD1 (5 bases). The CDR3 is made up of 14 amino acids. V lost 3 bases, J lost 1 base, and 9 bases lay in between. CDR1 and CDR2 from the germline V gene are SGHAT and FQNNGV. CDR3 nucleotide sequence: TGTGCCAGCAGCTTTATCAGGGAGAACACTGAAGCTTTCTTT. Encoded protein: CASSFIRENTEAFF.

CDR3 nucleotides: TGTGCCAGTAGTTTCGGACAAATCTATGGCTACACCTTC. This translates into CASSFGQIYGYTF. V gene TRBV19 combines with J gene TRBJ1-2; TRBD1 is a possible D gene (5 bases). CDR1 LNHDA and CDR2 SQIVND come from the germline V gene (reference sequence). The CDR3 contains 13 residues. Trimming left V 5 bases short and J 4 bases short, with 11 bases between.

This chain links TRBV27 with TRBJ1-2; 7 bases are a match to TRBD1. The CDR3 length is 14 residues. The V segment lost 6 bases and the J segment 6 bases; nucleotides outside the gene matches: 10. CDR1 is MNHEY and CDR2 is SMNVEV in the germline V gene (reference sequence). The CDR3 here is CASRTGTVSHGYTF. The CDR3 region has the DNA TGTGCCAGCAGGACCGGGACAGTATCGCATGGCTACACCTTC.

The V call is TRBV5-1, the J call TRBJ2-5; 12 positions agree with TRBD2. Germline CDR1 reads SGHRS; CDR2 reads YFSETQ. V trimming: 4 bases; J trimming: 5 bases; junction bases outside the gene matches: 15. The CDR3 has 18 residues. This CDR3 is CASSDLAGGPYVVETQYF. The CDR3 DNA follows: TGCGCCAGCAGCGACCTAGCGGGGGGGCCCTACGTCGTGGAGACCCAGTACTTC.

The sample holds one count of this clone. This chain uses TRBV5-1 with TRBJ2-3, with 12 positions matching TRBD1. This CDR3 contains 20 residues. The V gene end was trimmed by 5 bases and the J gene end by 3 bases; junction bases not matched to a gene: 19. The germline V gene encodes CDR1 SGHRS and CDR2 YFSETQ. The CDR3 loop is CASSRLAGTGGSGRTDTQYF. For the CDR3, the DNA is TGCGCCAGCAGTCGATTAGCCGGGACAGGGGGCAGCGGGCGTACAGATACGCAGTATTTT.

This clone was recorded a few times. V is TRBV9 and J is TRBJ1-3; D is undetermined. This CDR3 is built from 13 residues. Trimming pared 1 base from V and 9 bases from J, leaving 11 bases between. In germline, CDR1 is SGDLS, CDR2 YYNGEE. The CDR3 DNA reads as TGTGCCAGCAGCGTAAACCCGGAAGGCACCATATATTTT. Translating it yields CASSVNPEGTIYF.

By share, this clone counts as medium-sized. V gene TRBV20-1 combines with J gene TRBJ1-1; D gene uncertain. V shed 5 bases and J shed 6 bases, with 10 bases lying between them. This CDR3 spans 11 amino acids. Germline V gives CDR1 DFQATT, CDR2 SNEGSKA (reference sequence). Written as DNA, the CDR3 is TGCAGTGCTTGGCCAGGTCCTGAAGCTTTCTTT. Protein product: CSAWPGPEAFF.

The chain combines TRBV10-2 with TRBJ1-5; possible D gene TRBD1, 5 bases. The CDR3 is 13 residues long. V shed 7 bases and J shed 6 bases, with 13 bases lying between them. Germline V gene lookup returns CDR1 WSHSY and CDR2 SAAADI. The CDR3 here is CASTGQGGQPQHF. CDR3 DNA sequence: TGCGCCAGCACAGGGCAGGGAGGTCAGCCCCAGCATTTT.

This clone was counted only a few times. This chain joins TRBV7-6 and TRBJ2-7; 8 positions agree with TRBD1. J gave up 5 bases and V 5 bases, and 11 bases lay outside the gene matches. Germline loops: CDR1 SGHVS, CDR2 FNYEAQ. This CDR3 has 15 amino acids. The CDR3 protein is CASSTRQGKADEQYF. CDR3 nucleotide sequence: TGTGCCAGCAGCACTCGACAGGGGAAGGCTGACGAGCAGTACTTC.

This clone was counted a few times. This chain links TRBV6-5 with TRBJ1-5, with D perhaps TRBD1 (5 bases). Trimming pared 5 bases from V and 2 bases from J, leaving 13 bases between. This CDR3 is 15 amino acids long. Germline-derived CDR1 and CDR2 are MNHEY and SVGAGI. Here the CDR3 reads CASSVGERGNQPQHF. Here the CDR3 DNA reads TGTGCCAGCAGTGTGGGGGAGAGAGGCAATCAGCCCCAGCATTTT.

The chain couples TRBV5-6 to TRBJ1-5, with D possibly being TRBD1 (5 bases). This CDR3 has 13 amino acids. Trimming pared 2 bases from V and 6 bases from J, leaving 9 bases between. CDR1 is SGHDT and CDR2 is YYEEEE in the germline V gene. The CDR3 sequence: CASSFGGSQPQHF. The CDR3 region has the DNA TGTGCCAGCAGCTTTGGGGGGTCTCAGCCCCAGCATTTT.

This clone was counted a single time. The chain combines TRBV5-4 with TRBJ2-7; tentative D call: TRBD1 (5 bases). V shed 4 bases and J shed 0 bases, with 17 bases lying between them. From germline, CDR1 is SGHNT and CDR2 YYREEE (reference sequence). This CDR3 has 16 amino acids. The CDR3 nucleotides are TGTGCCAGCAGCCAAGATGGGGTCCAGGGCTCCTACGAGCAGTACTTC. This translates into CASSQDGVQGSYEQYF.

The gene calls are TRBV2 and TRBJ2-5; 7 nucleotides agree with TRBD2. Per the germline V gene, CDR1 is SNHLY and CDR2 is FYNNEI. V shed 1 base and J 3 bases; nucleotides not matched to a gene: 2. CDR3 size: 14 residues. The CDR3 region has the DNA TGTGCCAGCAGTGAAGGGACTAGTAAAGAGACCCAGTACTTC. As protein: CASSEGTSKETQYF.

V and J are TRBV5-1 and TRBJ2-7; D is unresolved. Germline-derived CDR1 and CDR2 are SGHRS and YFSETQ. V gave up 0 bases and J gave up 2 bases, with 9 bases separating them. The CDR3 consists of 14 residues. CDR3 DNA sequence: TGCGCCAGCAGCTTGGCAGGTGAGACCTACGAGCAGTACGTC. This sequence encodes CASSLAGETYEQYV.

The chain joins TRBV11-2 to TRBJ2-2, with D unresolved. This CDR3 has 13 residues. Trimming left V 1 base short and J 7 bases short, with 7 bases between. Germline CDR1 and CDR2: SGHAT and FQNNGV. The CDR3 DNA is TGTGCCAGCAGCTTAGTGGTCAGCGGGGAGCTGTTTTTT. Amino acids: CASSLVVSGELFF.

In its sample, this clone was seen once. The chain is built from TRBV5-1 and TRBJ1-1, with TRBD1 matching over 9 bases. Losses at the gene ends were 3 bases for V and 0 bases for J; bases not matched to a gene: 6. Per the germline V gene, CDR1 is SGHRS and CDR2 is YFSETQ. The CDR3 consists of 16 residues. CDR3 DNA sequence: TGCGCCAGCAGCTCCGGGACAGGGATGATGAACACTGAAGCTTTCTTT. It is translated as CASSSGTGMMNTEAFF.

This clone was detected only a few times. The V and J genes are TRBV7-3 and TRBJ1-2; weak D call: TRBD1 (5 bases). Germline V gene lookup returns CDR1 SGHTA and CDR2 FQGTGA. This CDR3 contains 14 residues. V dropped 5 bases and J dropped 3 bases, with 13 bases sitting between them. The DNA for the CDR3 is TGTGCCAGCAGCCTCGGAGGGGCCGACTATGGCTACACCTTC. Translated, it gives CASSLGGADYGYTF.

V gene TRBV23-1 combines with J gene TRBJ1-1; D not resolved. TRBV23-1 is noted as an ORF with a role that remains uncertain. V lost 0 bases, J lost 0 bases, and 14 bases lay in between. The CDR3 has 17 amino acids. The CDR3 DNA reads as TGCGCCAGCAGTCAATCTAGGTGCCCTTTAATGAACACTGAAGCTTTCTTT. It is translated as CASSQSRCPLMNTEAFF.